The rows below give T cell receptor beta chains drawn from one sample of a study of blood T cell repertoires in COVID-19. Only in-frame clones appear in the TCRdb table, and some are missing; sequencing was by immunoSEQ multiplex PCR. Here the sample spans fewer than 250,000 clones, around 80% being singletons. Source material: peripheral blood. These TCRs come from a human donor in a cohort sampled during active COVID-19. Each CDR3 is given without its conserved first and last residue. The order of the fields is D gene, clone size, J gene, V gene, CDR3 protein. The D gene is left open where the match is weak. A clone size is listed for some rows: how often the clone was seen (once, few, many), or a class if it is expanded.

>-|-|TRBJ1-1|TRBV29-1
SVEDQENTEAF
>-|-|TRBJ2-3|TRBV6-6
ASSYSTGEDTQY
>-|-|TRBJ1-2|TRBV19
ASSNDQGTGYGYT
>-|few|TRBJ2-3|TRBV19
ASGKKRDTDTQY
>-|-|TRBJ2-1|TRBV3-1/TRBV3-2
ASSHGLLIDEQF
>-|-|TRBJ2-2|TRBV27
ASSLEGFGELF
>-|few|TRBJ2-3|TRBV6-6
ASSARDTQY
>TRBD2|once|TRBJ2-7|TRBV27
ASSTRGGREAPYEQY
>TRBD1|-|TRBJ1-6|TRBV19
ASIGQGDSPLH
>-|-|TRBJ1-4|TRBV2
ASTGNEKLF
>TRBD1|once|TRBJ2-7|TRBV28
ASSSGQGGEQY
>TRBD2|-|TRBJ2-5|TRBV4-1
ASSTRLAGRFYQETQY
>TRBD1|once|TRBJ1-5|TRBV18
ASSPGQLYSTQH
>-|-|TRBJ1-3|TRBV7-7
ASSPQGGPGNTIY
>-|-|TRBJ2-2|TRBV10-1
ASSAGSTGELF
>-|-|TRBJ2-5|TRBV7-6
ASSFIKEGKTQY
>-|once|TRBJ2-2|TRBV7-3
ASSPRGTGELF
>-|-|TRBJ1-1|TRBV7-9
ASSASQGPRAEAF
>TRBD2|few|TRBJ2-7|TRBV5-1
ASSSRGGGTYEQY
>-|few|TRBJ1-5|TRBV19
ASSPLTYGNQPQH
>TRBD1|-|TRBJ2-2|TRBV6-5
ASRGQLNTGELF
>TRBD1|few|TRBJ2-7|TRBV5-5
ASSSRQGDLNEQY
>TRBD2|-|TRBJ2-3|TRBV5-1
ASSLVSSGSLTDTQY
>TRBD1|-|TRBJ1-2|TRBV7-8
ASSLEGTAQGYT
>-|-|TRBJ1-4|TRBV9
ASSVEGVRVSNEKLF
>-|-|TRBJ1-5|TRBV5-1
ASSSGGVDQPQH
>-|-|TRBJ2-2|TRBV5-1
ASSPSARSTGELF
>TRBD2|-|TRBJ2-7|TRBV19
ASSPEFSGEGYEQY
>-|once|TRBJ2-3|TRBV18
ASSLYTDTQY
>TRBD2|-|TRBJ2-7|TRBV11-3
ASSFSGRLYEQY
>TRBD2|-|TRBJ2-3|TRBV29-1
SVVSGGTDTQY
>TRBD1|few|TRBJ2-7|TRBV7-9
ASSPDRVEQY
>TRBD2|-|TRBJ2-1|TRBV7-2
ASSLEAGGPGEQF
>-|-|TRBJ1-1|TRBV10-3
AISEGQQLNTEAF
>-|-|TRBJ2-2|TRBV7-2
ASSLGAQGTGELF
>-|-|TRBJ1-4|TRBV6-5
ASNGGRLGEKLF
>TRBD1|-|TRBJ1-6|TRBV10-2
ASSYRGSNSPLH
>-|-|TRBJ1-2|TRBV6-2/TRBV6-3
ASSRGGEAPGYT
>-|-|TRBJ1-1|TRBV10-3
AISEYPGQNTEAF
>TRBD2|few|TRBJ2-7|TRBV7-9
ASSLVEASGTYEQY
>-|-|TRBJ2-3|TRBV28
ASSQKPAVTDTQY
>TRBD1|-|TRBJ1-6|TRBV5-1
ASSRTGTYNSPLH
>TRBD1|-|TRBJ1-1|TRBV18
ASSRTGSMNTEAF
>-|few|TRBJ1-5|TRBV7-8
ASRRQANQPQH
>TRBD1|-|TRBJ1-5|TRBV9
ASSVGTGKDQPQH